The TCR beta chain described here comes from a study of identical twins. Template switching added a universal primer site; cDNA carried unique molecular identifiers. TCRdb independently ran MiXCR on the 5' RACE reads; one entry per CDR3 protein. Of under 500,000 distinct CDR3 sequences listed, about 13% were seen once; the top ten hold about 0.97%. About this clonotype: The antigen is not known.

Study-wide findings and caveats: These conclusions were based on statistical analysis (cross-sectional, not following the same donors). Out-of-frame alpha sequences that twins shared showed excess low generation probability.

The CDR3 length is 15 residues. The germline gives CDR1 SGHVS, CDR2 FQNEAQ. V dropped 5 bases and J dropped 2 bases, with 15 bases sitting between them. Separately, the same data were catalogued under a study of yellow fever vaccine responses in identical twins. That publication notes: Among the twins, the vaccine T cell response reportedly seemed partly convergent and partly personalized.

The receptor was derived from a woman aged 18-29 years in good health. The gene calls are TRBV7-8 and TRBJ1-2, with D uncertain. The specimen was CD4+ T cells sorted from blood. This CDR3 reads CASSRAGKSNYGYTF. CDR3 coding DNA: TGTGCCAGCAGCCGCGCGGGGAAATCCAACTATGGCTACACCTTC. Looking up the rest from reference TRBV7-8 and TRBJ1-2 gives the full variable domain: GAGVSQSPRYKVAKRGQDVALRCDPISGHVSLFWYQQALGQGPEFLTYFQNEAQLDKSGLPSDRFFAERPEGSVSTLKIQRTQQEDSAVYLCASSRAGKSNYGYTFGSGTRLTVV.